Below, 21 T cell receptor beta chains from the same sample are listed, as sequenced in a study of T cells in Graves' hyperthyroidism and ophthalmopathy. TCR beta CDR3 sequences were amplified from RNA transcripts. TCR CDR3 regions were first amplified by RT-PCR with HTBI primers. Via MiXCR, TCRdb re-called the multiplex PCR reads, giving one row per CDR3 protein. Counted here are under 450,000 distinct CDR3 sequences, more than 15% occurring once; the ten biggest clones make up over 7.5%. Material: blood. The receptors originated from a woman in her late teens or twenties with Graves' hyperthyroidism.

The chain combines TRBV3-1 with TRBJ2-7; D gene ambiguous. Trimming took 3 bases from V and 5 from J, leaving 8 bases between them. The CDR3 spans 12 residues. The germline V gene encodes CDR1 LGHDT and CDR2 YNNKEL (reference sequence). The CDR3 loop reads CASSHLRDEQYF. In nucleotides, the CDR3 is TGTGCCAGCAGCCACCTAAGAGACGAGCAGTACTTC.

CDR3 region: CASEGGEDTQYF. The CDR3 region has the DNA TGTGCCAGCGAGGGGGGCGAAGATACGCAGTATTTT. This chain connects TRBV9 to TRBJ2-3; D is perhaps TRBD1 or TRBD2 (6 bases each). The V end lost 7 bases, the J end lost 5 bases, and 11 bases lay between the germline ends. The CDR3 is 12 residues long. Germline V CDR1 and CDR2: SGDLS, YYNGEE. The entire variable domain, with the rest obtained from reference TRBV9 and TRBJ2-3, is as follows: DSGVTQTPKHLITATGQRVTLRCSPRSGDLSVYWYQQSLDQGLQFLIQYYNGEERAKGNILERFSAQQFPDLHSELNLSSLELGDSALYFCASEGGEDTQYFGPGTRLTVL.

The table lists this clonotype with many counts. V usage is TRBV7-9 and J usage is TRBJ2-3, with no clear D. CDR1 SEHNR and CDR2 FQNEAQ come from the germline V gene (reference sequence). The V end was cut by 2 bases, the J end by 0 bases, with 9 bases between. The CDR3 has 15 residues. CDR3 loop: CASSLRRSSTDTQYF. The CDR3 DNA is TGTGCCAGCAGCTTAAGGCGGTCAAGCACAGATACGCAGTATTTT.

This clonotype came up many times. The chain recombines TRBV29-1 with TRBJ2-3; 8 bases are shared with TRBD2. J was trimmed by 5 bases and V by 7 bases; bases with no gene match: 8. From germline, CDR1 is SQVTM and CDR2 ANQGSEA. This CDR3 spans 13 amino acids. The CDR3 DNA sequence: TGCAGCGCCGGGAGGGCCTTACTAGATACGCAGTATTTT. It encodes CSAGRALLDTQYF.

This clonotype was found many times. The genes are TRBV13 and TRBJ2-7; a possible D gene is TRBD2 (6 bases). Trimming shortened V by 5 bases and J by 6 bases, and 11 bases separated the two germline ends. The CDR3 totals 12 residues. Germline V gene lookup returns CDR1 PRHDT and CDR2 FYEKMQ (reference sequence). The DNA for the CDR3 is TGTGCCAGCAGCAAAGAAGCGGGCGAGCAGTACTTC. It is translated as CASSKEAGEQYF.

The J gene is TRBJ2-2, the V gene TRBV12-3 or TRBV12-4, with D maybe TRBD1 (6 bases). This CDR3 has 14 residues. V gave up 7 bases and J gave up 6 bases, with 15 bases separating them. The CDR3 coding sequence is TGTGCCAGCAAATTCACAGGGTTGTCCGGGGAGCTGTTTTTT. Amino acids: CASKFTGLSGELFF.

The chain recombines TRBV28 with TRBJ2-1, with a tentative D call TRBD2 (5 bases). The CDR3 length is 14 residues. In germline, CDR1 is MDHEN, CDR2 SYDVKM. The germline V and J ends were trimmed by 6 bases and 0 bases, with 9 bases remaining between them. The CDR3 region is CASRGSGSYNEQFF. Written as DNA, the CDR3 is TGTGCCAGCAGAGGGAGCGGCTCCTACAATGAGCAGTTCTTC.

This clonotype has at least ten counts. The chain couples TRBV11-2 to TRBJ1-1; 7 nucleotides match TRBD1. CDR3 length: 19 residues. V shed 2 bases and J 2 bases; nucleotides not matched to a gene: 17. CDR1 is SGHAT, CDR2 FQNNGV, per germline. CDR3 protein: CASSLTLPLNRGGNTEAFF. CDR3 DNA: TGTGCCAGCAGCTTAACCCTCCCCTTAAACAGGGGAGGAAACACTGAAGCTTTCTTT.

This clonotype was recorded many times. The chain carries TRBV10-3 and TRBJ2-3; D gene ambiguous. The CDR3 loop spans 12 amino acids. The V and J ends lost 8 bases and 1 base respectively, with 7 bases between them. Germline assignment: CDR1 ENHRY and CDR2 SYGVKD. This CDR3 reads CAIDEGTDTQYF. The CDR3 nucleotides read TGTGCCATCGATGAGGGCACAGATACGCAGTATTTT.

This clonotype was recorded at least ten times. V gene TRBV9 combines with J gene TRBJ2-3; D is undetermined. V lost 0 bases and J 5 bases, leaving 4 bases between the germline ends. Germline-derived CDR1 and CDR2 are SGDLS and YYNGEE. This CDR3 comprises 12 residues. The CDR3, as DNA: TGTGCCAGCAGCGTAGTAGGAGATACGCAGTATTTT. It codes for CASSVVGDTQYF.

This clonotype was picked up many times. CDR3 DNA: TGTGCCAGCAGCCCACGTCCCGGGACAGGGAAGTGGGATGAGCAGTTCTTC. Its protein product is CASSPRPGTGKWDEQFF. The chain combines TRBV3-1 with TRBJ2-1, with 9 bases identical to TRBD1. CDR1 and CDR2 from the germline V gene are LGHDT and YNNKEL (reference sequence). This CDR3 spans 17 amino acids. J gave up 8 bases and V 4 bases, and 15 bases lay outside the gene matches.

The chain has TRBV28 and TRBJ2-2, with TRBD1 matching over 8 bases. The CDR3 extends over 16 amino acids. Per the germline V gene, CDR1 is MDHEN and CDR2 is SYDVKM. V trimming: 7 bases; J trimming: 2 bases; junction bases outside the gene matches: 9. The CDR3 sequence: CASTPGDRLNTGELFF. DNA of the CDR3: TGTGCCAGCACTCCCGGGGACAGGCTAAACACCGGGGAGCTGTTTTTT.

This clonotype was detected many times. CDR3 protein: CAISERGLYQPQHF. The CDR3 DNA reads TGTGCCATCAGTGAGCGGGGGCTCTATCAGCCCCAGCATTTT. V is TRBV10-3 and J is TRBJ1-5, with D tentatively TRBD1 (6 bases). The CDR3 runs 14 residues. Germline CDR1 is ENHRY and CDR2 is SYGVKD. The V gene lost 2 bases and the J gene lost 5 bases, with 10 bases spanning the gap.

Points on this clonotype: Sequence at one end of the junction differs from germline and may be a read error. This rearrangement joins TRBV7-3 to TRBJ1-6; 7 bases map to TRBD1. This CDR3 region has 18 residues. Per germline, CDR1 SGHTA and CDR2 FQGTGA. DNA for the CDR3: TGCGCCAGCAGCCAAGATCCAGTAGGGGGCGCAGTTAATTCACCCCTCCACTTT. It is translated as CASSQDPVGGAVNSPLHF.

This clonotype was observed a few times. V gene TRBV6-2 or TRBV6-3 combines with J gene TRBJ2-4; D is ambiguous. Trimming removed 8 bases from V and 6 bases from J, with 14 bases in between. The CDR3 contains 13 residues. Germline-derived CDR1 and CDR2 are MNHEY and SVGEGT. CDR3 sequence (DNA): TGTGCCAGCCGCACCCCCGGCTTAAACATTCAGTACTTC. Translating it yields CASRTPGLNIQYF.

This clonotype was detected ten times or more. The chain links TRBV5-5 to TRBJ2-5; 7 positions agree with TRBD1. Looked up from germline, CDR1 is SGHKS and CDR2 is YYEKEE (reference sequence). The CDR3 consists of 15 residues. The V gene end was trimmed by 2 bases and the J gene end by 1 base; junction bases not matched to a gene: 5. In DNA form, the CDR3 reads TGTGCCAGCAGCTTTTGGGACAGTATCCAAGAGACCCAGTACTTC. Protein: CASSFWDSIQETQYF.

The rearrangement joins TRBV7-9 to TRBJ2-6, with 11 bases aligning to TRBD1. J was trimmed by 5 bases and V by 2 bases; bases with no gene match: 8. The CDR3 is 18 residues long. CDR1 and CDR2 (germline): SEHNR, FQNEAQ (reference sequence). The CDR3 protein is CASSLSRTGGFWANVLTF. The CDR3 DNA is TGTGCCAGCAGCTTATCCCGGACAGGGGGCTTCTGGGCCAACGTCCTGACTTTC.

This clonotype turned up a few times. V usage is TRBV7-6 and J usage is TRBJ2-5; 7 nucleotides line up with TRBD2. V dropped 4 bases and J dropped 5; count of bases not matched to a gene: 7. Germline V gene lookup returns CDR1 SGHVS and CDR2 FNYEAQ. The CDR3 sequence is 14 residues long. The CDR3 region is CASSSPHGGETQYF. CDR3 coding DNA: TGTGCCAGCAGCTCACCCCACGGGGGGGAGACCCAGTACTTC.

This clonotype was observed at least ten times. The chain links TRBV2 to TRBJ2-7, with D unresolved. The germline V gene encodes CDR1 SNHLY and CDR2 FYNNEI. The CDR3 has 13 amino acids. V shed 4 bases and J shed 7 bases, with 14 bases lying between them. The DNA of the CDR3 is TGTGCCAGCAGTGGGAACGGTACCTTGGAGCAGTACTTC. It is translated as CASSGNGTLEQYF. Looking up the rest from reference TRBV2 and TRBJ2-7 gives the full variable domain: EPEVTQTPSHQVTQMGQEVILRCVPISNHLYFYWYRQILGQKVEFLVSFYNNEISEKSEIFDDQFSVERPDGSNFTLKIRSTKLEDSAMYFCASSGNGTLEQYFGPGTRLTVT.

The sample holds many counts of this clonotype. The CDR3: CASSPVGTPGNYGYTF. The CDR3 nucleotides are TGTGCCAGCTCACCAGTGGGGACGCCGGGGAACTATGGCTACACCTTC. This rearrangement joins TRBV18 to TRBJ1-2, with a tentative D call TRBD1 (5 bases). V gave up 2 bases and J gave up 2 bases, with 15 bases separating them. Germline CDR1 KGHSH, CDR2 LQKENI. CDR3 size: 16 residues.

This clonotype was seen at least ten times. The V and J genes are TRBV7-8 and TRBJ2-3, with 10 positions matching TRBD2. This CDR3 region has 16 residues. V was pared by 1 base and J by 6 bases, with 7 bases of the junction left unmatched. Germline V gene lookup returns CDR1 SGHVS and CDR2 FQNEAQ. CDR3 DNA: TGTGCCAGCAGCTTAGGGCTAGCGGGGGTCCGTGATACGCAGTATTTT. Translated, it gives CASSLGLAGVRDTQYF.